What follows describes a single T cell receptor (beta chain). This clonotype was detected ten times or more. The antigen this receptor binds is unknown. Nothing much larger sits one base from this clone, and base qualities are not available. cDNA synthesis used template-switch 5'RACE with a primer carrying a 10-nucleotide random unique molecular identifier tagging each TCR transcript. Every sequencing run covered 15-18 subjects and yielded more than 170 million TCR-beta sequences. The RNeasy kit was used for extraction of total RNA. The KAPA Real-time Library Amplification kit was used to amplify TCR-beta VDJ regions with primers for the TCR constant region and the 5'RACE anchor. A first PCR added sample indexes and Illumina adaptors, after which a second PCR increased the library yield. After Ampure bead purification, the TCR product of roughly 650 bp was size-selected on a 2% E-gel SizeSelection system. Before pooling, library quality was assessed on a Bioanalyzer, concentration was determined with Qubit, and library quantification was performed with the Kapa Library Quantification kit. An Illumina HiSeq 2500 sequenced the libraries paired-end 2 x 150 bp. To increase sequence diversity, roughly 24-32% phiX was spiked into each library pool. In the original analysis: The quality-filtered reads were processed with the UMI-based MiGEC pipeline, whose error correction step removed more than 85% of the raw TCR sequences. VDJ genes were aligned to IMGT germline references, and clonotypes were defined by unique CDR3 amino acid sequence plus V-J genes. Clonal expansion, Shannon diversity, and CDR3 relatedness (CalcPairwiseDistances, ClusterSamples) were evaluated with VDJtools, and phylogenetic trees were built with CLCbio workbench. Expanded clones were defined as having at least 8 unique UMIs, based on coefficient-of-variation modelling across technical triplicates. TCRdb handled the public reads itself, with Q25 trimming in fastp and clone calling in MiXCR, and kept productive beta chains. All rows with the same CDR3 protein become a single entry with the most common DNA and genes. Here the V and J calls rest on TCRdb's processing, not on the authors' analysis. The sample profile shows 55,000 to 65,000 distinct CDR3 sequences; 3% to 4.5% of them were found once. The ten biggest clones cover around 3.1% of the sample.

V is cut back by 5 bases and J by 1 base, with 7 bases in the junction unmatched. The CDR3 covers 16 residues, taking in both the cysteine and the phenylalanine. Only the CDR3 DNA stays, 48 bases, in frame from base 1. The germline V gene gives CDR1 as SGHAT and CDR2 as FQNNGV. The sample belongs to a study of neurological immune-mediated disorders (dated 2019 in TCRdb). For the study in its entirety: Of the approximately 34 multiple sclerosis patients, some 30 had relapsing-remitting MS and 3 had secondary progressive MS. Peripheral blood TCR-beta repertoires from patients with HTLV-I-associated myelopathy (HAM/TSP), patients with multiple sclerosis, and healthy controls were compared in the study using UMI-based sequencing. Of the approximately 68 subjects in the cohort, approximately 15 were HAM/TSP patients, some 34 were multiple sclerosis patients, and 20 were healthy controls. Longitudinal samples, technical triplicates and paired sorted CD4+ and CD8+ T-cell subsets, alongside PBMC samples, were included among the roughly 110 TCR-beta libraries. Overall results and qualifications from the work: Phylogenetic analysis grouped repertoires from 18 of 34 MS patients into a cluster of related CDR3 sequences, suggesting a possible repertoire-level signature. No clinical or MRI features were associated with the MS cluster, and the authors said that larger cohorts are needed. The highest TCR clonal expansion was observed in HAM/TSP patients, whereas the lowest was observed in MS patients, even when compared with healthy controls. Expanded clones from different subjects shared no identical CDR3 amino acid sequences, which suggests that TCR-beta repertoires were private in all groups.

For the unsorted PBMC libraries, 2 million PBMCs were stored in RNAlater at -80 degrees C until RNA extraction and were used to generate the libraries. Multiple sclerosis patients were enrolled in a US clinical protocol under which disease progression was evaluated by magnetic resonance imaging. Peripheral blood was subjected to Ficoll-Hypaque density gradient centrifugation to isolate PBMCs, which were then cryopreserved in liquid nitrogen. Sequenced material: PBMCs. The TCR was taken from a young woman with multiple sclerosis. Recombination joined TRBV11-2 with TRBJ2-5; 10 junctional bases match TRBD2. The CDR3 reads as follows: CASSALLAGFQETQYF. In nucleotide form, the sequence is TGTGCCAGCAGCGCGTTACTAGCGGGATTCCAAGAGACCCAGTACTTC.